This TCR beta chain was recovered during a study of identical twins. This clonotype came up a few times. Its antigen remains unknown. Study-wide results and caveats: Cord blood beta clonotypes that were abundant carried fewer insertions, and memory repertoires showed no such trend.

Template switching supplied a universal primer site; unique molecular identifiers were carried on the cDNA. Each CDR3 protein gets one entry after TCRdb re-called the 5' RACE reads with MiXCR. The sample lists approximately 190,000 distinct CDR3 sequences, less than 20% occurring once. Germline V gene sequence: CDR1 LGHNA, CDR2 YSLEER. The V gene end was trimmed by 3 bases and the J gene end by 5 bases; junction bases not matched to a gene: 7. This CDR3 comprises 15 residues. The sample also formed part of further work on T cells expressing NK-cell markers. As that report states: Sorted CD3+CD56-NKG2C+, CD3+CD56+NKG2C- and CD3+CD56+NKG2C+ T cells were the source of the TCR beta repertoires. These clonotypes additionally ranked first within the CD3+CD56-NKG2C+ fraction of a handful of donors.

The sequence derives from a woman in her late teens or twenties in good health. Sequencing input: CD8+ T cells sorted from blood. This chain joins TRBV4-3 and TRBJ2-7; 10 bases line up with TRBD2. The CDR3 DNA is TGCGCCAGCAGCCAGAAGCGGGGGGGTTGGGACGAGCAGTACTTC. This translates into CASSQKRGGWDEQYF.